This is a list of T cell receptor beta chains from one sample in a study of blood T cell repertoires in COVID-19. The data were produced by immunoSEQ multiplex PCR, yet TCRdb's version contains in-frame clones alone and is incomplete. The repertoire consists of 150,000 to 200,000 clones, with around 92% occurring once and the leading ten covering roughly 4.8%. Material for sequencing was peripheral blood. The source is a man aged 30 to 39 with COVID-19, enrolled during active disease. Both conserved end residues are part of each CDR3. Fields, in order: J gene, clone size, D gene, V gene, CDR3 DNA, CDR3 protein. A D gene is named only where the DNA matches it firmly. Not every row has a clone size; where given, it reads once, few, many or a size class.

TRBJ2-2,-,-,TRBV9,TGTGCCAGCAGCGTAGACGGTGGGCTAGCTGTGAACACCGGGGAGCTGTTTTTT,CASSVDGGLAVNTGELFF
TRBJ1-2,-,TRBD1,TRBV11-1,TGTGCCAGCAGCTCTACACAGGGGGCGATTGGCTACACCTTC,CASSSTQGAIGYTF
TRBJ1-2,-,-,TRBV2,TGTGCCAGCAGTGACGGCAGGGGCTATGGCTACACCTTC,CASSDGRGYGYTF
TRBJ1-1,-,-,TRBV6-5,TGTGCCAGCAGTTACTCCGGACGGGGGAACACTGAAGCTTTCTTT,CASSYSGRGNTEAFF
TRBJ1-4,once,-,TRBV5-1,TGCGCCAGCAGCCCTGGTTCGCCTTCAAGAAGCCAAGCAACTAATGAAAAACTGTTTTTT,CASSPGSPSRSQATNEKLFF
TRBJ1-5,-,-,TRBV19,TGTGCCAGTAGTGCGGACCCGCAGGGGTATAGCAATCAGCCCCAGCATTTT,CASSADPQGYSNQPQHF
TRBJ1-6,-,-,TRBV6-5,TGTGCCAGCAGACAGAATGGGCCCCTCCACTTT,CASRQNGPLHF
TRBJ1-1,once,TRBD1,TRBV5-1,TGCGCCAGCAGCCTGACAGGGGTCTTGGACACTGAAGCTTTCTTT,CASSLTGVLDTEAFF
TRBJ1-6,-,TRBD1,TRBV30,TGTGCCTGGAGTGCCCGGACAGGGGCATTCGGGCCCCTCCACTTT,CAWSARTGAFGPLHF
TRBJ2-1,-,-,TRBV4-3,TGCGCCAGCAGCCAAGATAGTGACAGGCGGAATGAGCAGTTCTTC,CASSQDSDRRNEQFF
TRBJ1-2,-,-,TRBV5-1,TGCGCCAGCAGCTTGAACTTCTATGGCTACACCTTC,CASSLNFYGYTF
TRBJ1-1,-,-,TRBV19,TGTGCCAGTAGAACAGGGAACTTTATGAACACTGAAGCTTTCTTT,CASRTGNFMNTEAFF
TRBJ1-3,-,-,TRBV2,TGTGCCAGCAGTGAACAGGGGCAGGACTCTGGAAACACCATATATTTT,CASSEQGQDSGNTIYF